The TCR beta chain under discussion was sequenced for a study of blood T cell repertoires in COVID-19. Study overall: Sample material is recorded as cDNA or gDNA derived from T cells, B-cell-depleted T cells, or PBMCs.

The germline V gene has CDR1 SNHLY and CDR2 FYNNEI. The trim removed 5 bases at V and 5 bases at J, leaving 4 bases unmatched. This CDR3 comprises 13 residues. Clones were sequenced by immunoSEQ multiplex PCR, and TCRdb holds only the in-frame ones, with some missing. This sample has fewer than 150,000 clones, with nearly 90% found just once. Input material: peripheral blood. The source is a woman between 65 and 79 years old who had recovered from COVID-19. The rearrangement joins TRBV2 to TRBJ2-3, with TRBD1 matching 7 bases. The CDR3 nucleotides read TGTGCCAGCAGTACCCAGGGGGTAGATACGCAGTATTTT. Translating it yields CASSTQGVDTQYF. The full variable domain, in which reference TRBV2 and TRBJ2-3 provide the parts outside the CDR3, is EPEVTQTPSHQVTQMGQEVILRCVPISNHLYFYWYRQILGQKVEFLVSFYNNEISEKSEIFDDQFSVERPDGSNFTLKIRSTKLEDSAMYFCASSTQGVDTQYFGPGTRLTVL.